These T cell receptor beta chains were read from a single sample in a study of cytomegalovirus exposure and HLA in healthy donors. The repertoire was sequenced with immunoSEQ multiplex PCR; TCRdb's copy has only in-frame clones and lacks some. The sample holds around 160,000 clones; roughly 84% are singletons and the top ten take approximately 1.4%. Sequencing was performed on PBMCs. These receptors all come from a woman between 18 and 30 years old in good health and CMV-seronegative. Each CDR3 is given with its conserved first and last residue. The D gene is left open where the match is weak. The listing skips clone size in some rows; elsewhere it reads once, few, many or a size class.

>TRBD1|TRBV4-1|TRBJ1-2|NA|14
TGCGCCAGCAGCCAAATAGGGACAGGTGGTGGCTACACCTTC
CASSQIGTGGGYTF
>TRBD1|TRBV25-1|TRBJ2-2|few|14
TGTGCCAGCACTCGAGGGGGCTACACCGGGGAGCTGTTTTTT
CASTRGGYTGELFF
>NA|TRBV19|TRBJ1-6|once|15
TGTGCCACTAGTACGAATACCGGGGGGAATTCACCCCTCCACTTT
CATSTNTGGNSPLHF
>NA|TRBV2|TRBJ2-3|NA|14
TGTGCCAGCAGTGCTGGCGGATACACAGATACGCAGTATTTT
CASSAGGYTDTQYF
>TRBD1|TRBV19|TRBJ2-6|NA|17
TGTGCCAGTAGTCTCAACAGGGGGCCGGATGGGGCCAACGTCCTGACTTTC
CASSLNRGPDGANVLTF
>NA|TRBV7-2|TRBJ1-1|NA|16
TGTGCCAGCAGCTTAGTCGGTCGGGCCGGAGGCACTGAAGCTTTCTTT
CASSLVGRAGGTEAFF
>NA|TRBV2|TRBJ2-7|NA|12
TGTGCCAGCAGGAGGACTGTCTACGAGCAGTACTTC
CASRRTVYEQYF
>NA|TRBV5-1|TRBJ2-2|NA|15
TGCGCCAGCAGCCCACTCATAGTCAACACCGGGGAGCTGTTTTTT
CASSPLIVNTGELFF
>NA|TRBV19|TRBJ1-6|once|19
TGTGCCAGTAGTATAATGGGCAACGGACTCAGCTCCTATAATTCACCCCTCCACTTT
CASSIMGNGLSSYNSPLHF
>NA|TRBV19|TRBJ2-4|NA|12
TGTGCCAGTAGTGAAATAGCAAACATTCAGTACTTC
CASSEIANIQYF
>TRBD1|TRBV7-3|TRBJ2-7|NA|16
TGTGCCAGCAGCTATAGGACAGGGTTAACCTCCTACGAGCAGTACTTC
CASSYRTGLTSYEQYF
>TRBD1|TRBV30|TRBJ1-3|NA|18
TGTGCCTGGAGTGTAGGAGGGACAGCCTTTTTCTCTGGAAACACCATATATTTT
CAWSVGGTAFFSGNTIYF
>TRBD1|TRBV28|TRBJ2-7|NA|19
TGTGCCAGCAGTTTAAGGTTTCTGACAGGGGATTGGTACGGCTACGAGCAGTACTTC
CASSLRFLTGDWYGYEQYF
>NA|TRBV2|TRBJ2-5|NA|12
TGTGCCAGCATCTCTTTCCAAGAGACCCAGTACTTC
CASISFQETQYF
>NA|TRBV5-6|TRBJ2-5|once|15
TGTGCCAGCAGCTTGCCAACCCCGTCTGAGGAGACCCAGTACTTC
CASSLPTPSEETQYF
>TRBD1|TRBV25-1|TRBJ1-2|NA|15
TGTGCCAGCAGTGAGGCTTCGGCAGGGGGCTATGGCTACACCTTC
CASSEASAGGYGYTF
>TRBD2|TRBV5-1|TRBJ2-2|NA|19
TGCGCCAGCAGCTTCGCCACGACTAGCGGGGGGTTCAACACCGGGGAGCTGTTTTTT
CASSFATTSGGFNTGELFF
>NA|TRBV19|TRBJ2-7|once|16
TGTGCCAGTAGTACCGCCCATCCTCTCTCGGGCTACGAGCAGTACTTC
CASSTAHPLSGYEQYF
>NA|TRBV7-9|TRBJ2-7|NA|13
TGTTCCAGCAGCTTGGGCGGGTCCTACGAGCAGTACTTC
CSSSLGGSYEQYF
>NA|TRBV6-1|TRBJ2-5|NA|17
TGTGCCAGCAGTGAATGGGGCCTGGAGGGGGCCTGGGAGACCCAGTACTTC
CASSEWGLEGAWETQYF
>NA|TRBV19|TRBJ1-4|NA|12
TGTGCCAGTACACGGGCTAATGAAAAACTGTTTTTT
CASTRANEKLFF
>TRBD1|TRBV9|TRBJ2-5|NA|14
TGTGCCAGCAGCTCACCTAGGACAGGGGAGACCCAGTACTTC
CASSSPRTGETQYF
>NA|TRBV30|TRBJ1-1|once|13
TGTGCCTGGAGTGTATGGTCGGGTGCGGAAGCTTTCTTT
CAWSVWSGAEAFF
>TRBD2|TRBV5-1|TRBJ2-5|NA|16
TGCGCCAGCAGCTTGGACGGCGGGGGGATCGGAGAGACCCAGTACTTC
CASSLDGGGIGETQYF
>NA|TRBV5-6|TRBJ2-1|NA|14
TGTGCCAGCAGCTTGGTACTACTCTACAATGAGCAGTTCTTC
CASSLVLLYNEQFF
>NA|TRBV28|TRBJ1-5|NA|13
TGTGCCAGCAGTAAACTGAGCAATCAGCCCCAGCATTTT
CASSKLSNQPQHF
>NA|TRBV9|TRBJ1-1|NA|15
TGTGCCAGCAGCGAGACGACAGGATGGAACACTGAAGCTTTCTTT
CASSETTGWNTEAFF
>NA|TRBV7-9|TRBJ2-2|once|14
TGTGCCAGCAGCTTCGAGGGTCCCGCCGGGGAGCTGTTTTTT
CASSFEGPAGELFF
>TRBD1|TRBV5-1|TRBJ1-3|NA|16
TGCGCCAGCAGCTGGGGACAGGTCGGCTCTGGAAACACCATATATTTT
CASSWGQVGSGNTIYF
>TRBD1|TRBV28|TRBJ1-1|NA|14
TGTGCCAGCAGTTTTCGGACAGGGGAGACTGAAGCTTTCTTT
CASSFRTGETEAFF
>TRBD2|TRBV19|TRBJ2-3|NA|15
TGTGCCAGTAGTATAGCGGGGGGGGTCACAGATACGCAGTATTTT
CASSIAGGVTDTQYF
>TRBD1|TRBV5-1|TRBJ1-2|NA|14
TGCGCCAGCAGCTTCGGACAGGGGGCGAATGGCTACACCTTC
CASSFGQGANGYTF
>NA|TRBV6-1|TRBJ2-7|NA|12
TGTGCCAGCAGTGGACAGACCTACGAGCAGTACTTC
CASSGQTYEQYF
>NA|TRBV5-4|TRBJ1-1|once|15
TGTGCCAGCAGCCTGAACCAGGGGATGAACACTGAAGCTTTCTTT
CASSLNQGMNTEAFF
>NA|TRBV6-6|TRBJ1-1|NA|12
TGTGCCAGCAGTTACTCGGTCCAAGAGGGTTTCTTT
CASSYSVQEGFF
>NA|TRBV28|TRBJ1-6|NA|13
TGTGCCTCCGCGAAACGGTATAATTCACCCCTCCACTTT
CASAKRYNSPLHF
>TRBD2|TRBV5-1|TRBJ2-3|NA|18
TGCGCCAGCAGCATCGGACTAGCGGGGGGCTTTAGCACAGATACGCAGTATTTT
CASSIGLAGGFSTDTQYF
>TRBD1|TRBV19|TRBJ1-1|once|15
TGTGCCAGTAGTATTCCGGGACAGGGGACCCCAGAGGCTTTCTTT
CASSIPGQGTPEAFF
>TRBD1|TRBV7-9|TRBJ1-5|NA|12
TGTTCCAGCAGCTCTCCGGGACAGGGTTTCGCCTTT
CSSSSPGQGFAF
>NA|TRBV9|TRBJ2-5|NA|14
TGTGCCAGCAGCGTCGGACAGATGCAAGAGACCCAGTACTTC
CASSVGQMQETQYF
>NA|TRBV5-6|TRBJ1-2|NA|19
TGTGCCAGCAGCTTTGTTAGGAACAGGGCCCAAAGATCTAACTATGGCTACACCTTC
CASSFVRNRAQRSNYGYTF
>TRBD1|TRBV7-9|TRBJ1-1|once|12
TGTGCCAGCAGGACAGGGGCATTTGAAGCTTTCTTT
CASRTGAFEAFF
>NA|TRBV5-1|TRBJ1-1|few|15
TGCGCCAGCAGCTTGGATGCGGGGACGAACACTGAAGCTTTCTTT
CASSLDAGTNTEAFF
>TRBD2|TRBV4-1|TRBJ2-1|NA|18
TGCGCCAGCAGCCAAGAGGGTACCCCGGGGGGTTCCTACAATGAGCAGTTCTTC
CASSQEGTPGGSYNEQFF
>NA|TRBV5-1|TRBJ2-2|NA|16
TGCGCCAGCAGCTTTGCGGGCCAAGGGAACACCGGGGAGCTGTTTTTT
CASSFAGQGNTGELFF
>TRBD1|TRBV30|TRBJ2-5|NA|13
TGTGCCTGGGGCCCGGGACAGGGAGAGACCCAGTACTTC
CAWGPGQGETQYF
>TRBD2|TRBV7-2|TRBJ2-5|few|13
TGTGCCAGCAGCTTAGCGGGGGGGGAGACCCAGTACTTC
CASSLAGGETQYF
>TRBD1|TRBV6-4|TRBJ1-6|NA|15
TGTGCCAGCGCGAAACAGGGGGTAGTCAATTCACCCCTCCACTTT
CASAKQGVVNSPLHF
>NA|TRBV18|TRBJ1-2|NA|14
TGTGCCAGCTTTCCCCAGGTGCGCGCCTATGGCTACACCTTC
CASFPQVRAYGYTF
>NA|TRBV18|TRBJ1-1|NA|13
TGTGCCAGCTCTCCCACAGCGAACACTGAAGCTTTCTTT
CASSPTANTEAFF
>NA|TRBV4-1|TRBJ2-2|NA|14
TGCGCCAGCAGCCAAGATCGAGTGGCCGGGGAGCTGTTTTTT
CASSQDRVAGELFF
>NA|TRBV5-1|TRBJ1-3|once|15
TGCGCCAGCAGCTTGGACGGGGGTACTGGAAACACCATATATTTT
CASSLDGGTGNTIYF
>NA|TRBV11-2|TRBJ1-1|NA|16
TGTGCCAGCAGCCCACGACATCTCCTGGGGAACACTGAAGCTTTCTTT
CASSPRHLLGNTEAFF
>NA|TRBV14|TRBJ2-3|NA|15
TGTGCCAGCAGCTATAACAGGGAATTCACAGATACGCAGTATTTT
CASSYNREFTDTQYF
>TRBD2|TRBV5-6|TRBJ2-1|NA|18
TGTGCCAGCAGCTTGGGAACCACGGGGGGGACGGACTACAATGAGCAGTTCTTC
CASSLGTTGGTDYNEQFF